This paragraph reports one T cell receptor (beta chain). The CDR3 runs to 15 residues. Germline V gene lookup returns CDR1 DFQATT and CDR2 SNEGSKA (reference sequence). V was cut by 2 bases and J by 2 bases, with 13 bases left in between. The sample originates from a study of blood T cells in healthy people across ages. With a J-beta primer mix and a sample-barcoded 5' primer, a second PCR ran roughly 6 to 11 cycles. TCRdb fed the 5' RACE reads into MiXCR, producing one record per CDR3 protein. The table includes fewer than 700,000 distinct CDR3 sequences, more than 45% detected once. The specimen sequenced was blood. This TCR came from an elderly man in good health. V and J are TRBV20-1 and TRBJ2-1; possible D gene TRBD2, 5 bases. CDR3 in DNA: TGCAGTGCTAGAAGGGCGGGCGCCGCCTACAATGAGCAGTTCTTC. Protein: CSARRAGAAYNEQFF.